The rows below give T cell receptor beta chains drawn from one sample of a study of shared clonotypes between healthy human individuals. The method was immunoSEQ multiplex PCR; TCRdb's version includes in-frame clones alone and lacks a portion of them. The profile shows roughly 380,000 clones, about 96% of them singletons. Sequenced input: memory CD8+ T cells sorted from blood. These receptors came from a man aged 30-40 years in good health. CDR3s include the opening cysteine and the closing phenylalanine or tryptophan. D genes are given only for firm matches. Rows give clone size only sometimes, using once, few, many, or a class for an expanded clone.

J gene,D gene,clone size,V gene,CDR3 protein,CDR3 DNA
TRBJ2-3,TRBD2,NA,TRBV9,CASSVGSRGRWTDTQYF,TGTGCCAGCAGCGTAGGGTCCCGCGGGAGGTGGACAGATACGCAGTATTTT
TRBJ2-6,NA,once,TRBV5-1,CASSLVGSRSGANVLTF,TGCGCCAGCAGCTTGGTAGGCAGCCGCTCTGGGGCCAACGTCCTGACTTTC
TRBJ2-2,NA,NA,TRBV21-1,CASKRLAENTGELFF,TGTGCCAGCAAAAGGCTAGCTGAGAACACCGGGGAGCTGTTTTTT
TRBJ2-5,NA,NA,TRBV15,CATSRDDHRDQYF,TGTGCCACCAGCAGAGATGATCATAGGGACCAGTACTTC
TRBJ2-1,NA,NA,TRBV9,CASSVGDYNEQFF,TGTGCCAGCAGCGTAGGGGATTACAATGAGCAGTTCTTC
TRBJ2-7,TRBD1,NA,TRBV5-8,CASSLGSGQGGDEQYF,TGTGCCAGCAGCTTAGGGTCGGGACAGGGGGGGGACGAGCAGTACTTC
TRBJ2-3,NA,NA,TRBV5-4,CASSSNTDTQYF,TGTGCCAGCAGCTCCAACACAGATACGCAGTATTTT
TRBJ1-5,NA,NA,TRBV2,CASSNTGYSNQPQHF,TGTGCCAGCAGCAACACAGGGTATAGCAATCAGCCCCAGCATTTT
TRBJ1-2,NA,NA,TRBV7-9,CASSPTEGTYGYTF,TGTGCCAGCAGCCCGACCGAGGGCACCTATGGCTACACCTTC
TRBJ2-2,NA,NA,TRBV7-9,CASSLEATTGELFF,TGTGCCAGCAGCTTAGAGGCAACCACCGGGGAGCTGTTTTTT
TRBJ2-1,NA,NA,TRBV4-1,CASSQLRSIGGNEQFF,TGCGCCAGCAGCCAATTGCGGTCAATAGGAGGCAATGAGCAGTTCTTC
TRBJ1-2,NA,NA,TRBV10-3,CAISERGDNYGYTF,TGTGCCATCAGTGAGAGGGGGGATAACTATGGCTACACCTTC
TRBJ2-7,NA,NA,TRBV27,CASSLVGKTSYEQYF,TGTGCCAGCAGTTTGGTGGGGAAGACATCATACGAGCAGTACTTC
TRBJ2-7,NA,NA,TRBV7-8,CASSFFSDYEQYF,TGTGCCAGCAGCTTCTTTAGCGACTACGAGCAGTACTTC
TRBJ1-1,NA,NA,TRBV28,CASSLGGAAFF,TGTGCCAGCAGTTTGGGGGGCGCGGCTTTCTTT
TRBJ1-2,NA,NA,TRBV5-8,CASSLGNRPYGYTF,TGTGCCAGCAGCTTGGGGAACAGGCCTTATGGCTACACCTTC
TRBJ2-3,TRBD1,NA,TRBV2,CASSPGQGLKATDTQYF,TGTGCCAGCAGCCCGGGACAGGGACTAAAAGCCACAGATACGCAGTATTTT
TRBJ1-1,TRBD1,NA,TRBV27,CASSPDRVRNTEAFF,TGTGCCAGCAGTCCTGACAGGGTGCGGAACACTGAAGCTTTCTTT
TRBJ2-2,NA,NA,TRBV5-1,CASSILLDSGELFF,TGCGCCAGCAGCATCCTACTAGATTCCGGGGAGCTGTTTTTT
TRBJ1-6,NA,NA,TRBV5-8,CASSPWEGYSPLHF,TGTGCCAGCAGCCCCTGGGAGGGATATTCACCCCTCCACTTT
TRBJ1-6,NA,NA,TRBV11-2,CASSLVLRGFDSPLHF,TGTGCCAGCAGCTTAGTTCTCCGGGGCTTTGATTCACCCCTCCACTTT
TRBJ1-3,NA,NA,TRBV5-1,CASSLDPISGNTIYF,TGCGCCAGCAGCTTGGATCCGATCTCTGGAAACACCATATATTTT